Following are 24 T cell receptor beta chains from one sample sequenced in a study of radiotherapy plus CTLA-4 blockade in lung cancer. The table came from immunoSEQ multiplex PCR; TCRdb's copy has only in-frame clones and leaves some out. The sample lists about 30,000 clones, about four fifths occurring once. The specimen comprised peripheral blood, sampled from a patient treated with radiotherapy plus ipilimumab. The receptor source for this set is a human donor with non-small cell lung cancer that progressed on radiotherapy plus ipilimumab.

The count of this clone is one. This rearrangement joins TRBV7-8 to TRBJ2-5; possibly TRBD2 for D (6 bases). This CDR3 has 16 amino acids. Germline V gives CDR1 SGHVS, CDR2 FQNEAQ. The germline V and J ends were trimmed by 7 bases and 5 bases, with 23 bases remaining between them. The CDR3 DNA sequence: TGTGCCAGCACTCAATTTCCCGCAGCGGCGGGGGAGACCCAGTACTTC. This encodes CASTQFPAAAGETQYF.

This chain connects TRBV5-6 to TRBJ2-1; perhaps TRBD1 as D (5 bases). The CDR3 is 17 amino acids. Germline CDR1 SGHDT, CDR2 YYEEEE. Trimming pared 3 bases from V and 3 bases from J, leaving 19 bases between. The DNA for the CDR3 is TGTGCCAGCAGCTCGGCTCGGACACTCTCCCGCTACAATGAGCAGTTCTTC. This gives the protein CASSSARTLSRYNEQFF.

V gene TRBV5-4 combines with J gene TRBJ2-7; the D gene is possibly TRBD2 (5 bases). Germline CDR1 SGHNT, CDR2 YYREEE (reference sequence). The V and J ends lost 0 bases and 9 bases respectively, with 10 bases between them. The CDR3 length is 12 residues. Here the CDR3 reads CASSLAGKGQYF. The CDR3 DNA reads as TGTGCCAGCAGCTTGGCCGGGAAGGGGCAGTACTTC.

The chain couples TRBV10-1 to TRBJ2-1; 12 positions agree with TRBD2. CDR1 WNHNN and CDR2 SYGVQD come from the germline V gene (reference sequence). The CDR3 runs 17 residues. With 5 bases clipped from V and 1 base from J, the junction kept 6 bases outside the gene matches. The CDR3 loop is CASSPTSGRLSYNEQFF. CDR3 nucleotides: TGCGCCAGCAGTCCAACTAGCGGGAGGCTGTCCTACAATGAGCAGTTCTTC.

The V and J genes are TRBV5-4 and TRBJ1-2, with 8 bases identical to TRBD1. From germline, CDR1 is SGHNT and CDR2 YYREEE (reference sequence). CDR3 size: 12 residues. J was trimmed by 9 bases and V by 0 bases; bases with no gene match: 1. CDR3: CASSLGTGSYTF. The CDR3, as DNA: TGTGCCAGCAGCTTGGGGACAGGGAGCTACACCTTC. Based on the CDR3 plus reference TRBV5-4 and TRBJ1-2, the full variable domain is ETGVTQSPTHLIKTRGQQVTLRCSSQSGHNTVSWYQQALGQGPQFIFQYYREEENGRGNFPPRFSGLQFPNYSSELNVNALELDDSALYLCASSLGTGSYTFGSGTRLTVV.

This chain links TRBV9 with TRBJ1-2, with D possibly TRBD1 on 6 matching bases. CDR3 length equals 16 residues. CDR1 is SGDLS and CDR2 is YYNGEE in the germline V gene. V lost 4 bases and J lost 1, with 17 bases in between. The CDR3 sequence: CASSLEGVRSNYGYTF. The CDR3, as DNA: TGTGCCAGCAGCCTCGAGGGGGTTCGAAGTAACTATGGCTACACCTTC.

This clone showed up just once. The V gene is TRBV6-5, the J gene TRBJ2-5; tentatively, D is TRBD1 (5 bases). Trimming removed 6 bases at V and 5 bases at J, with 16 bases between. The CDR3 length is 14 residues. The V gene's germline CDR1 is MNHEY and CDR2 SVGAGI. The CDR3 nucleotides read TGTGCCAGCAGCGGACATACCTTGATTGAGACCCAGTACTTC. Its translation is CASSGHTLIETQYF.

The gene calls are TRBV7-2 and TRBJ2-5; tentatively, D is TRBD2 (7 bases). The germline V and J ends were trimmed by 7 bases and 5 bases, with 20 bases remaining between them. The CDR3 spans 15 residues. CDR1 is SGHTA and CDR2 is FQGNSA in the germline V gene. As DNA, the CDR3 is TGTGCCAGCATCCTCCGGGGGGCTCGAGAGGAGACCCAGTACTTC. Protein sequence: CASILRGAREETQYF. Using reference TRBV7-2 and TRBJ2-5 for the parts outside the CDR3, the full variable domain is GAGVSQSPSNKVTEKGKDVELRCDPISGHTALYWYRQSLGQGLEFLIYFQGNSAPDKSGLPSDRFSAERTGGSVSTLTIQRTQQEDSAVYLCASILRGAREETQYFGPGTRLLVL.

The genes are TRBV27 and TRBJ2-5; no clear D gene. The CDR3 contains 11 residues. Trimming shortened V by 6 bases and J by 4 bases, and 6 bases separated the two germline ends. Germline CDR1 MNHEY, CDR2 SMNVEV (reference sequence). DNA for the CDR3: TGTGCCAGCAGACCTCGAGAGACCCAGTACTTC. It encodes CASRPRETQYF.

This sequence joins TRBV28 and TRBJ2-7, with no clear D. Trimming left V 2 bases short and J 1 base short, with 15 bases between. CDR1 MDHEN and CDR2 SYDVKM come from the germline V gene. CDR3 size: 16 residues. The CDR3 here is CASSLTGLPLSYEQYF. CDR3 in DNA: TGTGCCAGCAGTTTAACGGGCCTACCTCTGTCCTACGAGCAGTACTTC.

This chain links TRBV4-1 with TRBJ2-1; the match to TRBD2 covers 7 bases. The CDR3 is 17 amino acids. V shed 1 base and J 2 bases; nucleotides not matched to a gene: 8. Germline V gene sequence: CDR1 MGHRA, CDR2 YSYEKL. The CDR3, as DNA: TGCGCCAGCAGCCAAGGGGTAATGGGGGGGGCCTACAATGAGCAGTTCTTC. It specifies CASSQGVMGGAYNEQFF.

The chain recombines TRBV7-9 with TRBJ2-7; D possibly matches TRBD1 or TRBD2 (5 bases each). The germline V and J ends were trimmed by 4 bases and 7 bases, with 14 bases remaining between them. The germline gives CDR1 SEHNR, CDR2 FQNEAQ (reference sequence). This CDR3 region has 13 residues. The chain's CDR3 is CASSSGTPGEQYF. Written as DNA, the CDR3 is TGTGCCAGCAGCTCCGGGACCCCAGGGGAGCAGTACTTC.

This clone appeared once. The CDR3 DNA reads as TGTGCCAGCAGCCTCCTAGCGGGAAACTACAATGAGCAGTTCTTC. It specifies CASSLLAGNYNEQFF. The chain has TRBV6-6 and TRBJ2-1; 9 bases map to TRBD2. Germline V gene lookup returns CDR1 MNHNY and CDR2 SVGAGI (reference sequence). J gave up 3 bases and V 6 bases, and 6 bases lay outside the gene matches. This CDR3 has 15 residues.

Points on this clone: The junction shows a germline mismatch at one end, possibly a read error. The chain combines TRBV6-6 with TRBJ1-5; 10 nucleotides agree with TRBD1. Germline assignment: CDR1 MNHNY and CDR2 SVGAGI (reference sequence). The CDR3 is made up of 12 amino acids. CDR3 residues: CASSPDRGRVFF. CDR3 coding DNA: TGTGCCAGCAGCCCTGACAGGGGGCGGGTTTTTTTT.

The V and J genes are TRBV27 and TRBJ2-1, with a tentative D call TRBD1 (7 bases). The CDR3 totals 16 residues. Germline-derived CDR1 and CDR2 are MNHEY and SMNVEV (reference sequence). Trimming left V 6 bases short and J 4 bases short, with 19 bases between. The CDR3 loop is CASSGGGGPAYNEQFF. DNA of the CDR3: TGTGCCAGCAGCGGAGGGGGCGGGCCAGCGTACAATGAGCAGTTCTTC.

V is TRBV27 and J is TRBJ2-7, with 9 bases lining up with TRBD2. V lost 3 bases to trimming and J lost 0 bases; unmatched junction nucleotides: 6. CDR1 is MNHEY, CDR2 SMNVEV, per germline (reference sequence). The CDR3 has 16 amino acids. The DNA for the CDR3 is TGTGCCAGCAGTTTGCTTGGCGGGGGGGGCTCCTACGAGCAGTACTTC. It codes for CASSLLGGGGSYEQYF.

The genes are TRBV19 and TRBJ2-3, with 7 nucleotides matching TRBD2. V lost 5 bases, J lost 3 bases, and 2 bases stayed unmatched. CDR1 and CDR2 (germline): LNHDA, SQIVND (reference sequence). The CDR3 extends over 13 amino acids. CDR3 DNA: TGTGCCAGTAGTCTCGGGGGGACAGATACGCAGTATTTT. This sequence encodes CASSLGGTDTQYF.

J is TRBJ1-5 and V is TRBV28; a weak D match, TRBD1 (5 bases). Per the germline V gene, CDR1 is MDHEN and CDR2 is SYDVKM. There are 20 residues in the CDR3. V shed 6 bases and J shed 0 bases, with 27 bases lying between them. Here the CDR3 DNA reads TGTGCCAGCAGCCCCGGGCCAGCCGTGGGGTCAGGGAATAGCAATCAGCCCCAGCATTTT. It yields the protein CASSPGPAVGSGNSNQPQHF.

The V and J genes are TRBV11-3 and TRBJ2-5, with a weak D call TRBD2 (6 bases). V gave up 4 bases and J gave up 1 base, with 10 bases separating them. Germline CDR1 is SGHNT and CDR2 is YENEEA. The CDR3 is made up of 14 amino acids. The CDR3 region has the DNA TGTGCCAGCAGCTCGACCGGGGGCCAAGAGACCCAGTACTTC. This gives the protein CASSSTGGQETQYF.

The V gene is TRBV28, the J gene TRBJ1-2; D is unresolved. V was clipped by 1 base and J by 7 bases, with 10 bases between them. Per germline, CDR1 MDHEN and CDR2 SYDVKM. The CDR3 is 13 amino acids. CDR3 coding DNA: TGTGCCAGCAGTTTATCGGGAGAAGGTGGCTACACCTTC. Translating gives CASSLSGEGGYTF.

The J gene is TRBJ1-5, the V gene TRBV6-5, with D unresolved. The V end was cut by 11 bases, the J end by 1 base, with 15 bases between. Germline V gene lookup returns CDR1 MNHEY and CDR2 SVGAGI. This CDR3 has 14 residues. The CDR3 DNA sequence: TGTGCCGCGATGCGGCCGGGGAGCAATCAGCCCCAGCATTTT. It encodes CAAMRPGSNQPQHF.

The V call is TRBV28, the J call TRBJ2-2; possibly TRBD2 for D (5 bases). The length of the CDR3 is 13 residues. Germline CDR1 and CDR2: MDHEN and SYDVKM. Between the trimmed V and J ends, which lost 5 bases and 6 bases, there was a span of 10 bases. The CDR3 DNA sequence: TGTGCCAGCAGTGGACTCCAGGCCGGGGAGCTGTTTTTT. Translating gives CASSGLQAGELFF.

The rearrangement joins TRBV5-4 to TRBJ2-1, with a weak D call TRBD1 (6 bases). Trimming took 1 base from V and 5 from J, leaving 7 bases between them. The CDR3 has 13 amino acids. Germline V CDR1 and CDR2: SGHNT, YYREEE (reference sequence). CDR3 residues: CASSLTGNNEQFF. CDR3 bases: TGTGCCAGCAGCTTGACAGGGAACAATGAGCAGTTCTTC. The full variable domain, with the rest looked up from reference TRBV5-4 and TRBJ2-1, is ETGVTQSPTHLIKTRGQQVTLRCSSQSGHNTVSWYQQALGQGPQFIFQYYREEENGRGNFPPRFSGLQFPNYSSELNVNALELDDSALYLCASSLTGNNEQFFGPGTRLTVL.

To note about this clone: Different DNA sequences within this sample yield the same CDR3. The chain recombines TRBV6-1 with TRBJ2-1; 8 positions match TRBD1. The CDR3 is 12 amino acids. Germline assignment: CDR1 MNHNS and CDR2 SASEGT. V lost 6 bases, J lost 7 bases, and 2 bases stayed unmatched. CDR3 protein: CASSGQGNEQFF. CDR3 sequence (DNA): TGTGCCAGCAGCGGACAGGGAAATGAGCAGTTCTTC.